This TCR beta chain was identified during a study of prognosis after radiotherapy for stage I lung cancer. Study as a whole: With stereotactic body radiotherapy, no patient received any concurrent therapy.

Genomic DNA was the source, and TCR beta CDR3 was amplified from it by two-round multiplex PCR. Initially, in first-round PCR, primers specific to each TRBV and TRBJ gene were used. TCRdb passed the multiplex PCR reads through MiXCR, listing each CDR3 protein once. The sample lists roughly 30,000 distinct CDR3 sequences, around half occurring once. The CDR3 spans 16 residues. Per the germline V gene, CDR1 is SGHAT and CDR2 is FQNNGV. As concerns this clonotype: Relative to the germline gene, one junction end is altered; a read error may explain this.

This sequence joins TRBV11-2 and TRBJ1-3; 11 nucleotides match TRBD1. The sequenced sample was PBMCs, obtained before or after stereotactic body radiation therapy (not recorded which). This clonotype was sampled from a donor aged 50 or older with non-small cell lung cancer. The CDR3 is CACSRTGTGGGNTIYF. The CDR3 DNA follows: TGTGCCTGCAGCCGCACCGGGACAGGGGGTGGAAACACCATATATTTT.